The next 25 T cell receptor beta chains were all read from a single sample in a study of shared clonotypes between healthy human individuals. Clones were sequenced by immunoSEQ multiplex PCR, and TCRdb holds only the in-frame ones, with some missing. This sample has some 2,000,000 clones, with roughly 96% found just once. What was sequenced was naive CD4+ T cells sorted from blood. Subset indicated: CD45RA+ positively selected. The receptor set was obtained from a man aged 18 to 30 in good health.

Remarks on this clone: Other DNA sequences within the sample encode an identical CDR3. The CDR3 nucleotides read TGTGCCAGCTCACCGCCAGGGATCTCCTACGAGCAGTACTTC. Translating gives CASSPPGISYEQYF. This chain connects TRBV18 to TRBJ2-7, with D possibly being TRBD1 (5 bases). The V gene lost 3 bases and the J gene lost 0 bases, with 9 bases spanning the gap. This CDR3 comprises 14 residues. Per the germline V gene, CDR1 is KGHSH and CDR2 is LQKENI. Complete variable domain (other parts from reference TRBV18 and TRBJ2-7): NAGVMQNPRHLVRRRGQEARLRCSPMKGHSHVYWYRQLPEEGLKFMVYLQKENIIDESGMPKERFSAEFPKEGPSILRIQQVVRGDSAAYFCASSPPGISYEQYFGPGTRLTVT.

The chain is built from TRBV5-6 and TRBJ2-7; 7 bases align to TRBD2. Germline V gene lookup returns CDR1 SGHDT and CDR2 YYEEEE. CDR3 length equals 16 residues. V dropped 1 base and J dropped 0; count of bases not matched to a gene: 7. For the CDR3, the DNA is TGTGCCAGCAGCTTGAGGGCAGGGACTAACTCCTACGAGCAGTACTTC. It is translated as CASSLRAGTNSYEQYF.

The rearrangement links TRBV5-4 to TRBJ2-1, with 10 positions matching TRBD1. Trimming took 0 bases from V and 9 from J; bases not matched to a gene: 6. This CDR3 contains 15 residues. The germline CDR1 and CDR2 sequences are SGHNT and YYREEE (reference sequence). CDR3 residues: CASSLEGQGTTEQFF. CDR3 sequence (DNA): TGTGCCAGCAGCTTGGAGGGACAGGGGACAACTGAGCAGTTCTTC.

CDR3 nucleotide sequence: TGTGCCAGCAGAGGGACAGGGTCTTTCTCCTACAATGAGCAGTTCTTC. Its protein is CASRGTGSFSYNEQFF. The rearrangement links TRBV2 to TRBJ2-1, with 9 bases lining up with TRBD1. CDR1 and CDR2 (germline): SNHLY, FYNNEI. This CDR3 is 16 amino acids long. The V segment lost 6 bases and the J segment 0 bases; nucleotides outside the gene matches: 6.

This clone was seen a single time. The gene calls are TRBV5-1 and TRBJ2-7; D is unclear. Germline V gene lookup returns CDR1 SGHRS and CDR2 YFSETQ. V was cut by 3 bases and J by 5 bases, with 6 bases left in between. This CDR3 is built from 11 residues. The CDR3 sequence is CASSSRDEQYF. In DNA, the CDR3 is TGCGCCAGCAGCTCCCGGGACGAGCAGTACTTC.

V usage is TRBV5-4 and J usage is TRBJ2-3, with 7 positions matching TRBD2. Losses at the gene ends were 0 bases for V and 2 bases for J; bases not matched to a gene: 3. Germline assignment: CDR1 SGHNT and CDR2 YYREEE (reference sequence). This CDR3 is built from 15 residues. The CDR3 loop reads CASSLGRGITDTQYF. CDR3 nucleotides: TGTGCCAGCAGCTTGGGGCGGGGGATCACAGATACGCAGTATTTT.

The V call is TRBV6-1, the J call TRBJ1-1; no clear D. The CDR3 has 14 residues. Per germline, CDR1 MNHNS and CDR2 SASEGT. V was clipped by 0 bases and J by 1 base, with 6 bases between them. CDR3 bases: TGTGCCAGCAGTGAAGCGTGGGAGAACACTGAAGCTTTCTTT. Protein sequence: CASSEAWENTEAFF.

A few counts support this clone. In DNA, the CDR3 is TGTGCCATCAGTGAGTCGGAGACCCGGTCACCCCTCCACTTT. Its protein product is CAISESETRSPLHF. This chain links TRBV10-3 with TRBJ1-6; D is ambiguous. CDR1 and CDR2 (germline): ENHRY, SYGVKD. The CDR3 is 14 amino acids. V lost 0 bases and J lost 10, with 10 bases in between.

The chain combines TRBV11-2 with TRBJ2-7; 10 bases are a match to TRBD2. Trimming at V came to 5 bases and at J to 6 bases, leaving 7 bases not matched to a gene. Germline loops: CDR1 SGHAT, CDR2 FQNNGV. This CDR3 has 14 amino acids. The CDR3 nucleotides read TGTGCCAGCAGCCCCCTAGCGGGAGTCACCGAGCAGTACTTC. Protein sequence: CASSPLAGVTEQYF.

The V gene is TRBV10-3, the J gene TRBJ1-4; maybe TRBD1 (6 bases). The CDR3 is made up of 14 amino acids. Germline CDR1 is ENHRY and CDR2 is SYGVKD. With 3 bases removed from V and 8 bases from J, the gap between germline ends came to 13 bases. CDR3 in DNA: TGTGCCATCAGTGAAGGGGACATCGGCGAAAAACTGTTTTTT. Its protein product is CAISEGDIGEKLFF.

The V and J genes are TRBV6-6 and TRBJ2-7; 9 bases are a match to TRBD2. The germline CDR1 and CDR2 sequences are MNHNY and SVGAGI (reference sequence). The V segment lost 6 bases and the J segment 2 bases; nucleotides outside the gene matches: 11. The CDR3 is made up of 16 amino acids. The CDR3 sequence: CASRPEVAGATYEQYF. The CDR3 nucleotides read TGTGCCAGCAGGCCGGAGGTAGCGGGGGCAACCTACGAGCAGTACTTC.

The V gene is TRBV27, the J gene TRBJ2-2; TRBD1 matches at 10 bases. CDR3 length: 14 residues. In germline, CDR1 is MNHEY, CDR2 SMNVEV (reference sequence). Trimming at V came to 5 bases and at J to 5 bases, leaving 2 bases not matched to a gene. In DNA form, the CDR3 reads TGTGCCAGCAGTGGGGACAGGGGAACCGGGGAGCTGTTTTTT. It codes for CASSGDRGTGELFF.

The chain carries TRBV10-3 and TRBJ2-5; 12 positions agree with TRBD1. Losses at the gene ends were 6 bases for V and 5 bases for J; bases not matched to a gene: 4. This CDR3 region has 14 residues. CDR1 is ENHRY and CDR2 is SYGVKD in the germline V gene. The CDR3 DNA reads as TGTGCCATCAGAGGGACAGGGGGCGCGGAGACCCAGTACTTC. It specifies CAIRGTGGAETQYF.

Concerning this clone: A read error may explain this, as a much larger clone is one base away. This CDR3 is also generated by other DNA sequences in the sample. In nucleotides, the CDR3 is TGTGCCAGCAGCGTAGAAGGAAACACTGAAGCTTTCTTT. It is translated as CASSVEGNTEAFF. V gene TRBV9 combines with J gene TRBJ1-1, with D unclear. CDR3 length: 13 residues. CDR1 is SGDLS, CDR2 YYNGEE, per germline. Trimming shortened V by 0 bases and J by 2 bases, and 5 bases separated the two germline ends.

The rearrangement joins TRBV10-2 to TRBJ1-3, with unresolved D. Germline V lookup: CDR1 WSHSY, CDR2 SAAADI. V was pared by 7 bases and J by 0 bases, with 10 bases between. This CDR3 has 14 amino acids. This chain's CDR3 is CASKTSGSGNTIYF. CDR3 DNA sequence: TGCGCCAGCAAGACGTCCGGCTCTGGAAACACCATATATTTT.

The genes are TRBV19 and TRBJ2-3; 7 bases agree with TRBD2. V shed 5 bases, J shed 6 bases, and the junction held 5 bases outside the gene matches. This CDR3 comprises 13 residues. Germline CDR1 is LNHDA and CDR2 is SQIVND (reference sequence). CDR3 DNA: TGTGCCAGTAGTCAGACTAGCTCGGATACGCAGTATTTT. It codes for CASSQTSSDTQYF.

Notes on this clone: This CDR3 is also generated by other DNA sequences in the sample. This rearrangement joins TRBV5-4 to TRBJ2-7; weak D call: TRBD1 (6 bases). V was shortened by 0 bases and J by 2 bases, with 9 bases between the two germline ends. The germline V gene encodes CDR1 SGHNT and CDR2 YYREEE (reference sequence). The CDR3 is 14 amino acids. The CDR3 reads CASSLVQGPYEQYF. CDR3 sequence (DNA): TGTGCCAGCAGCTTGGTACAGGGTCCCTACGAGCAGTACTTC. The whole variable domain, filled in from reference TRBV5-4 and TRBJ2-7, reads ETGVTQSPTHLIKTRGQQVTLRCSSQSGHNTVSWYQQALGQGPQFIFQYYREEENGRGNFPPRFSGLQFPNYSSELNVNALELDDSALYLCASSLVQGPYEQYFGPGTRLTVT.

The chain has TRBV27 and TRBJ2-1, with 8 bases matching TRBD1. J was trimmed by 2 bases and V by 6 bases; bases with no gene match: 6. The V gene's germline CDR1 is MNHEY and CDR2 SMNVEV (reference sequence). CDR3 size: 15 residues. DNA of the CDR3: TGTGCCAGCAGCTTCGAGGGACAGGCCTACAATGAGCAGTTCTTC. As protein: CASSFEGQAYNEQFF.

V and J are TRBV6-5 and TRBJ2-7, with 8 bases that match TRBD2. J lost 2 bases, V lost 8 bases, and 5 bases had no gene match. Germline values: CDR1 MNHEY, CDR2 SVGAGI. The CDR3 contains 13 residues. CDR3 loop: CASQAGVPYEQYF. The DNA of the CDR3 is TGTGCCAGCCAAGCGGGAGTTCCCTACGAGCAGTACTTC.

This chain uses TRBV6-5 with TRBJ2-7; D is undetermined. V dropped 5 bases and J dropped 3 bases, with 5 bases sitting between them. This CDR3 comprises 11 residues. The V gene's germline CDR1 is MNHEY and CDR2 SVGAGI. CDR3 loop: CASSDFYEQYF. CDR3 DNA sequence: TGTGCCAGCAGTGACTTCTACGAGCAGTACTTC.

The rearrangement joins TRBV5-1 to TRBJ2-3; 7 bases agree with TRBD1. V trimming: 0 bases; J trimming: 6 bases; junction bases outside the gene matches: 4. Per germline, CDR1 SGHRS and CDR2 YFSETQ. The CDR3 is 14 amino acids. The CDR3 here is CASSLGDRGDTQYF. The DNA for the CDR3 is TGCGCCAGCAGCTTGGGGGACAGAGGGGATACGCAGTATTTT. Using reference TRBV5-1 and TRBJ2-3 for the parts outside the CDR3, the full variable domain is KAGVTQTPRYLIKTRGQQVTLSCSPISGHRSVSWYQQTPGQGLQFLFEYFSETQRNKGNFPGRFSGRQFSNSRSEMNVSTLELGDSALYLCASSLGDRGDTQYFGPGTRLTVL.

The rearrangement joins TRBV9 to TRBJ1-2, with a weak D call TRBD1 (5 bases). The CDR3 spans 15 residues. Germline V gene sequence: CDR1 SGDLS, CDR2 YYNGEE. Between the trimmed V and J ends, which lost 0 bases and 4 bases, there was a span of 13 bases. In DNA form, the CDR3 reads TGTGCCAGCAGCGTAGGGGTGGGAGGGACCTATGGCTACACCTTC. Translating gives CASSVGVGGTYGYTF.

In DNA form, the CDR3 reads TGTGCCAGCTCACCAAGCTCAGGTTCACCCCTCCACTTT. It specifies CASSPSSGSPLHF. The V and J genes are TRBV18 and TRBJ1-6; unclear D gene. The CDR3 extends over 13 amino acids. The V gene lost 2 bases and the J gene lost 9 bases, with 8 bases spanning the gap. Germline CDR1 KGHSH, CDR2 LQKENI.

CDR3 amino acids: CASSLGGAIQETQYF. DNA of the CDR3: TGCGCCAGCAGCTTGGGGGGCGCAATCCAAGAGACCCAGTACTTC. The rearrangement joins TRBV5-1 to TRBJ2-5; TRBD1 is a possible D gene (5 bases). CDR3 length: 15 residues. Germline V lookup: CDR1 SGHRS, CDR2 YFSETQ. Trimming took 0 bases from V and 1 from J, leaving 10 bases between them.

V usage is TRBV13 and J usage is TRBJ2-1; maybe TRBD2 (5 bases). The CDR3 is 15 residues long. Germline values: CDR1 PRHDT, CDR2 FYEKMQ (reference sequence). Trimming cost V 2 bases and J 3 bases, with 11 bases left between them. The CDR3 DNA sequence: TGTGCCAGCAGCTTAAGCGGACTTTTCTACAATGAGCAGTTCTTC. This codes for CASSLSGLFYNEQFF.